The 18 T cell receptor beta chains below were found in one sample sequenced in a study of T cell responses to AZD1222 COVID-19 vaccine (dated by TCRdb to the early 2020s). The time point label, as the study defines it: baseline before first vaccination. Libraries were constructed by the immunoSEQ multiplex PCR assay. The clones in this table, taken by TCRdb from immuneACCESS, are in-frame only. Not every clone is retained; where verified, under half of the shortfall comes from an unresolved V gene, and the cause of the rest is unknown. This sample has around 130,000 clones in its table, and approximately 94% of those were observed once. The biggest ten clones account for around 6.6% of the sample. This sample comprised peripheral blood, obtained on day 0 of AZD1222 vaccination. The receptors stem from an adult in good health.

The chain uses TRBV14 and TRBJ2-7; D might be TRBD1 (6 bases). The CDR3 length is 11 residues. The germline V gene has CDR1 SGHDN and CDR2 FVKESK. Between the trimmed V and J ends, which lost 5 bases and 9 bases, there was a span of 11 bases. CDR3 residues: CASSYTGRQYF. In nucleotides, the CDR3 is TGTGCCAGCAGCTATACAGGGAGGCAGTACTTC.

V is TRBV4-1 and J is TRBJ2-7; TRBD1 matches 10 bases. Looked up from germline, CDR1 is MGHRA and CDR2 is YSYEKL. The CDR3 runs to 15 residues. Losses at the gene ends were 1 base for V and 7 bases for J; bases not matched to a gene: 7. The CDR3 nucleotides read TGCGCCAGCAGCCAAGCTGGGACAGGGGTAGGGGAGCAGTACTTC. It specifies CASSQAGTGVGEQYF.

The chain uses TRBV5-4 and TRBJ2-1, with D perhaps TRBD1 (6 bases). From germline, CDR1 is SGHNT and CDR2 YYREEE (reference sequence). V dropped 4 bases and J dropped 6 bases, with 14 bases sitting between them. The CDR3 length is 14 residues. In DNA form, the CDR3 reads TGTGCCAGCAGCCCGGGGACAAGACCCAATGAGCAGTTCTTC. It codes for CASSPGTRPNEQFF. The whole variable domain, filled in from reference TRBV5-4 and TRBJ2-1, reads ETGVTQSPTHLIKTRGQQVTLRCSSQSGHNTVSWYQQALGQGPQFIFQYYREEENGRGNFPPRFSGLQFPNYSSELNVNALELDDSALYLCASSPGTRPNEQFFGPGTRLTVL.

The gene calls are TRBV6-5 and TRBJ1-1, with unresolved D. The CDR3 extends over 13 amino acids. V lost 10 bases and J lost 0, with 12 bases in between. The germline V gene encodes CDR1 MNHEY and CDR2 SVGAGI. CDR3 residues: CAITVSMNTEAFF. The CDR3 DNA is TGTGCCATTACAGTTTCGATGAACACTGAAGCTTTCTTT.

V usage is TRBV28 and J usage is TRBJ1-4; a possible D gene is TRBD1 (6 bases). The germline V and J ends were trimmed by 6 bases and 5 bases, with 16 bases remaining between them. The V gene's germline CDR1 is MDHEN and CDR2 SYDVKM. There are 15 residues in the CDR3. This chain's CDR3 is CASSDPGQINEKLFF. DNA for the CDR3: TGTGCCAGCAGCGATCCGGGACAAATCAATGAAAAACTGTTTTTT.

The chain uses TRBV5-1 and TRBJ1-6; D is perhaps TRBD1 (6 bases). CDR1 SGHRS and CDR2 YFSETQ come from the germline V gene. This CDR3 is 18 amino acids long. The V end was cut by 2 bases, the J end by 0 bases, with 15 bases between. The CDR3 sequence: CASSLSGQTSSYNSPLHF. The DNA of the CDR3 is TGCGCCAGCAGCTTATCAGGACAGACCAGCTCCTATAATTCACCCCTCCACTTT. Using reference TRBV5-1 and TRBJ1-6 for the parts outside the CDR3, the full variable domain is KAGVTQTPRYLIKTRGQQVTLSCSPISGHRSVSWYQQTPGQGLQFLFEYFSETQRNKGNFPGRFSGRQFSNSRSEMNVSTLELGDSALYLCASSLSGQTSSYNSPLHFGNGTRLTVT.

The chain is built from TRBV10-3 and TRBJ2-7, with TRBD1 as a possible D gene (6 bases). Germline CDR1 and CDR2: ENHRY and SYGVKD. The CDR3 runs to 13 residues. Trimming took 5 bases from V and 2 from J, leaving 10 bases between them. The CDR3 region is CAISTGSTYEQYF. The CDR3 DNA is TGTGCCATCAGTACAGGGTCCACCTACGAGCAGTACTTC.

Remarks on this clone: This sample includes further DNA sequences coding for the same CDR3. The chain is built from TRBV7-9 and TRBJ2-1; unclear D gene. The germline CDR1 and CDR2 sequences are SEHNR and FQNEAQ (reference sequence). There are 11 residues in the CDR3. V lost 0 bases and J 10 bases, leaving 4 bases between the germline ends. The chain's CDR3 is CASSLAGEQFF. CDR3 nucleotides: TGTGCCAGCAGCTTAGCGGGAGAGCAGTTCTTC.

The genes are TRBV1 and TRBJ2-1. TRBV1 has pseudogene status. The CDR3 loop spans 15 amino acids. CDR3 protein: CTSSQDKGRRHEQFF. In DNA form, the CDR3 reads TGCACCAGCAGCCAAGATAAGGGCAGGCGTCATGAGCAGTTCTTC.

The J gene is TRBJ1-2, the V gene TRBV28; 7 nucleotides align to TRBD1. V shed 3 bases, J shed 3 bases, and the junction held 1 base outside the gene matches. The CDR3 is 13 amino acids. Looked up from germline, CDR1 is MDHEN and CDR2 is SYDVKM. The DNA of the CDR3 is TGTGCCAGCAGTTTGGGGACAGACTATGGCTACACCTTC. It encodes CASSLGTDYGYTF.

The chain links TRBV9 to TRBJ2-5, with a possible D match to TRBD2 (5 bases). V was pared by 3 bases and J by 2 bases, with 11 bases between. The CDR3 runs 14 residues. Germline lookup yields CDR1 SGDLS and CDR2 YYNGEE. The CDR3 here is CASSASSRQETQYF. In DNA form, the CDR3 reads TGTGCCAGCAGCGCATCTAGCAGGCAAGAGACCCAGTACTTC.

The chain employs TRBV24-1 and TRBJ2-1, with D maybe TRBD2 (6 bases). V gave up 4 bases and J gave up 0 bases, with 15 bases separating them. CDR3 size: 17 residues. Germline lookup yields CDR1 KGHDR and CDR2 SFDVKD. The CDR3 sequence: CATSEALADSSYNEQFF. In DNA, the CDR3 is TGTGCCACCAGTGAGGCGTTAGCGGATTCCTCCTACAATGAGCAGTTCTTC.

The CDR3 here is CASSLTGGAGTEAFF. The CDR3 nucleotides read TGTGCCAGCAGTCTCACAGGGGGCGCAGGCACTGAAGCTTTCTTT. This sequence joins TRBV27 and TRBJ1-1; the match to TRBD1 covers 9 bases. Germline V lookup: CDR1 MNHEY, CDR2 SMNVEV (reference sequence). V dropped 5 bases and J dropped 4; count of bases not matched to a gene: 8. This CDR3 contains 15 residues.

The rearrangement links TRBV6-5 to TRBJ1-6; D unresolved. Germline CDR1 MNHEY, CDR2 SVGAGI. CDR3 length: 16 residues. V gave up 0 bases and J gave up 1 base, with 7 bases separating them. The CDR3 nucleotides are TGTGCCAGCAGTTACTCGCGCCAGTCCTATAATTCACCCCTCCACTTT. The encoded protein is CASSYSRQSYNSPLHF.

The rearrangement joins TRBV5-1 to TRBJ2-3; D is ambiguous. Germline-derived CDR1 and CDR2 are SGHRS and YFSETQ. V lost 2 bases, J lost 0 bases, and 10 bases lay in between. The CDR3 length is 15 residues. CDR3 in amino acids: CASSLWVGSTDTQYF. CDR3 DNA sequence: TGCGCCAGCAGCTTATGGGTCGGGAGCACAGATACGCAGTATTTT.

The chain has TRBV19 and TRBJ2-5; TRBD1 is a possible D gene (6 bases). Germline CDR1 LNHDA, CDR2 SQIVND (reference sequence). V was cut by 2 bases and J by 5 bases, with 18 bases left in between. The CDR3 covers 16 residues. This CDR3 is CASSIPRTDPSETQYF. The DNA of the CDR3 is TGTGCCAGTAGTATACCAAGGACAGACCCCAGCGAGACCCAGTACTTC.

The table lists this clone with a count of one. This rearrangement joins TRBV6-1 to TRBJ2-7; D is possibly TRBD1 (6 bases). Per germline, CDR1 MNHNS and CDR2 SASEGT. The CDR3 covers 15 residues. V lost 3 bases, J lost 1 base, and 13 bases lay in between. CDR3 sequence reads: CASSEWDQGSYEQYF. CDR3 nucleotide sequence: TGTGCCAGCAGTGAGTGGGACCAGGGGTCCTACGAGCAGTACTTC.

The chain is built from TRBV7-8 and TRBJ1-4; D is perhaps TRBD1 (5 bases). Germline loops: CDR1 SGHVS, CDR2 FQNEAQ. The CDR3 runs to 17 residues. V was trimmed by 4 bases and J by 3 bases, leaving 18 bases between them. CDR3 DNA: TGTGCCAGCAGCTGGGACGACAGACGGAGATCTAATGAAAAACTGTTTTTT. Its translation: CASSWDDRRRSNEKLFF.